The entry below describes one TCR beta chain. This record comes from a study of blood T cell repertoires in COVID-19. Study at large: T cells, B-cell-depleted T cells, or PBMCs supplied cDNA or gDNA.

J lost 0 bases, V lost 3 bases, and 6 bases had no gene match. Germline CDR1 is SGHNT and CDR2 is YYREEE (reference sequence). CDR3 length: 16 residues. In the source study's methods: From reference gene primer amplification, estimates of nucleated cell counts were derived. Produced via immunoSEQ multiplex PCR; TCRdb's table is partial and in-frame only. That table supplies the V and J calls and clone size; D and trimming were determined from the DNA. The sample yields 110,000 or so clones, roughly 79% seen once. The specimen sequenced was peripheral blood. The clonotype was recovered from a human donor in a cohort sampled during active COVID-19. The V call is TRBV5-4, the J call TRBJ2-7; 10 bases fit TRBD2. The CDR3 region has the DNA TGTGCCAGCAGCTCGAATCCTAGCGGGGGCTCCTACGAGCAGTACTTC. Protein: CASSSNPSGGSYEQYF.